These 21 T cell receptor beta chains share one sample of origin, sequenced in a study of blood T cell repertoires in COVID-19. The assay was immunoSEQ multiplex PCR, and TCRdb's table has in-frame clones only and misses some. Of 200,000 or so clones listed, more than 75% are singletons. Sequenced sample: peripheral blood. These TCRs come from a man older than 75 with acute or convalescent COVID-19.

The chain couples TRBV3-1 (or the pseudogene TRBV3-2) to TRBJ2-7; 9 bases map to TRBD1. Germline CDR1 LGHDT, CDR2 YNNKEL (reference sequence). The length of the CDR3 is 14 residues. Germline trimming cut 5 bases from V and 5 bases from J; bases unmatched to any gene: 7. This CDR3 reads CASSFGTGRNEQYF. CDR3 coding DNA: TGTGCCAGCAGCTTCGGGACAGGGAGAAACGAGCAGTACTTC.

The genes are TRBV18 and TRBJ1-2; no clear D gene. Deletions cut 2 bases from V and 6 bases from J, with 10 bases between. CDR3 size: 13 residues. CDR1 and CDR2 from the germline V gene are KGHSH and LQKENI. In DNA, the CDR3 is TGTGCCAGCTCACCAGGAGGGATGGATGGCTACACCTTC. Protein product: CASSPGGMDGYTF.

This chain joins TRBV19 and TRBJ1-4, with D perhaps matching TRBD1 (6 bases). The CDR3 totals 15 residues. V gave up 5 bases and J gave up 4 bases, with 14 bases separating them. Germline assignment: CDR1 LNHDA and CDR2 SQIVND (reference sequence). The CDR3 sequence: CASSLGTPVNEKLFF. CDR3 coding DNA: TGTGCCAGTAGTCTAGGGACACCAGTTAATGAAAAACTGTTTTTT.

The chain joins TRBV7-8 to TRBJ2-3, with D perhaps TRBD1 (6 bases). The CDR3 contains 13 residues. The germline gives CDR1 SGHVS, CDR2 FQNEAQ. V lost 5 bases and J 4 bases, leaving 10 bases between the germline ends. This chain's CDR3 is CASSNRVPDTQYF. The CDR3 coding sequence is TGTGCCAGCAGCAACAGGGTTCCAGATACGCAGTATTTT.

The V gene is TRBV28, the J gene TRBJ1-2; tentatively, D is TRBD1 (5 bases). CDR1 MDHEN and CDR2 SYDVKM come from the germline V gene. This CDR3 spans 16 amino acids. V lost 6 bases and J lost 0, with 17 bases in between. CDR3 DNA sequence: TGTGCCAGCAGCGCTGGACATCATGCCACTAACTATGGCTACACCTTC. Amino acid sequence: CASSAGHHATNYGYTF.

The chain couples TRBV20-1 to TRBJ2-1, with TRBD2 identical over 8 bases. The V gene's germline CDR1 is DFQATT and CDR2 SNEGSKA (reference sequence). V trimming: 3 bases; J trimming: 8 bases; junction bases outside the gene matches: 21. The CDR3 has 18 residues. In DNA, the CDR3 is TGCAGTGCTAGTTCGTTCGGATCGGGAGGGCTTCTTACTCATGAGCAGTTCTTC. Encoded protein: CSASSFGSGGLLTHEQFF.

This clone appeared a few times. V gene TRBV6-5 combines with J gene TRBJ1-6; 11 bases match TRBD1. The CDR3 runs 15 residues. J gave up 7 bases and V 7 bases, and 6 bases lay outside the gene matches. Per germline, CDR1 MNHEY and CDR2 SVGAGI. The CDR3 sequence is CASIPRTGGNSPLHF. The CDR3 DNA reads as TGTGCCAGCATTCCGAGGACAGGGGGCAATTCACCCCTCCACTTT.

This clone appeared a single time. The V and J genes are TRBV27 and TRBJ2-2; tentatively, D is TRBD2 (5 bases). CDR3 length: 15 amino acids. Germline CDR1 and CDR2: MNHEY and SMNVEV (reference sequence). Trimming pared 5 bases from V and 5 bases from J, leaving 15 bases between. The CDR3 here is CASSQRGIGTGELFF. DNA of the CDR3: TGTGCCAGCAGTCAGCGAGGGATTGGGACCGGGGAGCTGTTTTTT.

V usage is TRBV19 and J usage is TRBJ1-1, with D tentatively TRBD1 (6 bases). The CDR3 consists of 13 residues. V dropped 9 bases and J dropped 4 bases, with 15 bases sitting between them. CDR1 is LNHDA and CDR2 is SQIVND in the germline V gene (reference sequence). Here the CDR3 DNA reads TGTGCCAGCCTGGGGGCTGGCGGCACTGAAGCTTTCTTT. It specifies CASLGAGGTEAFF.

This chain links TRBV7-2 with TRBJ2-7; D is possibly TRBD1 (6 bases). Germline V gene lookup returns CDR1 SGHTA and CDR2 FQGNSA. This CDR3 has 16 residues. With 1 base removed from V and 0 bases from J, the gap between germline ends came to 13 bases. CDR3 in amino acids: CASSLGGGTLSYEQYF. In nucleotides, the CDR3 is TGTGCCAGCAGCTTAGGTGGGGGCACCCTCTCCTACGAGCAGTACTTC.

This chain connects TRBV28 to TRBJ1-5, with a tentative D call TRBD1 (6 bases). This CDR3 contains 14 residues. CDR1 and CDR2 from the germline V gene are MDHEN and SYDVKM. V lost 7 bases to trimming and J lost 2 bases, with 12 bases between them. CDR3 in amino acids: CASKGVTGNQPQHF. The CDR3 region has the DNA TGTGCCAGCAAGGGGGTTACGGGCAATCAGCCCCAGCATTTT. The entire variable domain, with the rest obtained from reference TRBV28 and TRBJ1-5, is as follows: DVKVTQSSRYLVKRTGEKVFLECVQDMDHENMFWYRQDPGLGLRLIYFSYDVKMKEKGDIPEGYSVSREKKERFSLILESASTNQTSMYLCASKGVTGNQPQHFGDGTRLSIL.

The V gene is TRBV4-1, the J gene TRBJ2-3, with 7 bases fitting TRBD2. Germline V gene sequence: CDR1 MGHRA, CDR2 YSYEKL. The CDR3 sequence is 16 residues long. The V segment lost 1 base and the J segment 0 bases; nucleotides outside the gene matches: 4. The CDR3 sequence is CASSQVDGRSTDTQYF. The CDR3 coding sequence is TGCGCCAGCAGCCAAGTAGACGGGAGGAGCACAGATACGCAGTATTTT.

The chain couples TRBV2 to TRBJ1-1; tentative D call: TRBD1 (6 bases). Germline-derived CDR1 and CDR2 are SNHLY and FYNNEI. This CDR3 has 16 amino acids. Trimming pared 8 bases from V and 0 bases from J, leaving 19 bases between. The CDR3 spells CASSYSGQRVNTEAFF. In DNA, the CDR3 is TGTGCCAGCTCTTATTCCGGACAGAGGGTGAACACTGAAGCTTTCTTT.

The CDR3 reads CASSARDRGRGTEAFF. The DNA of the CDR3 is TGTGCCAGCAGCGCCCGGGACAGGGGGCGAGGAACTGAAGCTTTCTTT. V is TRBV7-9 and J is TRBJ1-1, with 12 bases that match TRBD1. The CDR3 covers 16 residues. The germline V gene encodes CDR1 SEHNR and CDR2 FQNEAQ (reference sequence). V lost 5 bases, J lost 5 bases, and 9 bases stayed unmatched.

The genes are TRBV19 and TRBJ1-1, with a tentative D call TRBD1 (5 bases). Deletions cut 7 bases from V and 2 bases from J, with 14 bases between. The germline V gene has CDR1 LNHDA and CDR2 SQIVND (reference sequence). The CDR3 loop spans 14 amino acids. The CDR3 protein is CASTKGPTNTEAFF. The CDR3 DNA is TGTGCCAGTACCAAGGGGCCTACTAACACTGAAGCTTTCTTT.

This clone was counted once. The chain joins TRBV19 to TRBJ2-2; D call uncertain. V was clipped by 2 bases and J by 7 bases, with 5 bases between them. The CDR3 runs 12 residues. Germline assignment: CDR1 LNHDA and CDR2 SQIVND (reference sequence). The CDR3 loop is CASSINYGELFF. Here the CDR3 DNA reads TGTGCCAGTAGTATAAACTACGGGGAGCTGTTTTTT.

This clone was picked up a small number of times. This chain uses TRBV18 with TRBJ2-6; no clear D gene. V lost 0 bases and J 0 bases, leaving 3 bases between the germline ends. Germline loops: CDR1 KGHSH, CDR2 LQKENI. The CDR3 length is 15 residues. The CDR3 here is CASSPPLSGANVLTF. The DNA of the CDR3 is TGTGCCAGCTCACCACCCCTCTCTGGGGCCAACGTCCTGACTTTC.

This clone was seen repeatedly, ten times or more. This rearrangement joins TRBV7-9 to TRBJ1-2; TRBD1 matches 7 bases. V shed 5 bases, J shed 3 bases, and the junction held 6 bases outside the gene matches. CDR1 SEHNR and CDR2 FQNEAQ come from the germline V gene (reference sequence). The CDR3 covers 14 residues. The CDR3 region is CASSLGDSYYGYTF. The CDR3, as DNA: TGTGCCAGCAGCCTAGGGGACAGCTACTATGGCTACACCTTC.

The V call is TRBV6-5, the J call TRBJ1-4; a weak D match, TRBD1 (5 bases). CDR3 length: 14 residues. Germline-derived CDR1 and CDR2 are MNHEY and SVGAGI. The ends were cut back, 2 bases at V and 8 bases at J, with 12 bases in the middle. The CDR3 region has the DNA TGTGCCAGCAGTTACAGGAGGGGTGGCGAAAAACTGTTTTTT. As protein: CASSYRRGGEKLFF.

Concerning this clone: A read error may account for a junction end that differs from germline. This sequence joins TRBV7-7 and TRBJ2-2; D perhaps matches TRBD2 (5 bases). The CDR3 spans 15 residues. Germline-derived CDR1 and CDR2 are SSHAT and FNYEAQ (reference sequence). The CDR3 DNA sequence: TGTGCTAGCAGCCCGAGGGAAGGGCCCTCCGGGGAGCTGTTTTTT. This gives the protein CASSPREGPSGELFF.

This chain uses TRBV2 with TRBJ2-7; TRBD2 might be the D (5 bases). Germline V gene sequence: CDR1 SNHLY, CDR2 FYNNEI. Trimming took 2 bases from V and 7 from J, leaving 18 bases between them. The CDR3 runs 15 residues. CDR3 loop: CASSENGLGGGEQYF. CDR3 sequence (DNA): TGTGCCAGCAGTGAAAACGGGTTAGGAGGAGGAGAGCAGTACTTC.